This TCR beta chain was observed in a study of pediatric ulcerative colitis. The germline CDR1 and CDR2 sequences are SEHNR and FQNEAQ (reference sequence). The CDR3 is 11 amino acids. Trimming stripped 8 bases from V and 6 bases from J, with 9 bases between. Rectal tissue came from one to two pinch biopsies taken at colonoscopy. Up to 500,000 reads were sequenced per sample. Sequencing was performed with immunoSEQ multiplex PCR; in TCRdb, only in-frame clones are kept and a portion is missing. The sample contains about 34,000 clones, roughly 82% of which appear only once. The source of this sequence is a boy between 5 and 17 years old with severe ulcerative colitis. The chain employs TRBV7-9 and TRBJ2-3; D is ambiguous. Specimen: gut tissue. The CDR3 is CASPDWDTQYF. The DNA for the CDR3 is TGTGCCAGCCCGGATTGGGATACGCAGTATTTT.